This TCR beta chain was captured in a study of blood T cells in healthy people across ages. Study context: Template switching captured about one barcoded beta molecule per two T cells.

Together with a sample-barcoded 5' primer, a J-beta primer mix was included in a second PCR lasting roughly 6 to 12 cycles. TCRdb processed the 5' RACE reads anew with MiXCR; each CDR3 protein has one entry. The sample contains 650,000 to 1,000,000 distinct CDR3 sequences, about 42% of which appear only once. This clonotype was counted a few times. This CDR3 is built from 14 residues. Germline assignment: CDR1 SGHRS and CDR2 YFSETQ. V lost 2 bases and J 0 bases, leaving 8 bases between the germline ends. The J gene is TRBJ2-5, the V gene TRBV5-1; D gene uncertain. The sequence derives from an elderly man in good health. The sequenced sample consisted of blood. This CDR3 is CASSFAGHQETQYF. CDR3 DNA: TGCGCCAGCAGCTTTGCTGGACACCAAGAGACCCAGTACTTC.